The clone carrying this T cell receptor beta chain has at least ten counts. Its specificity is not known. These data come from a study of regulatory T cells in long-lasting Graves disease. For TCR beta, libraries came from iRepertoire HTBI primers and Arm-PCR of CDR3 regions. TCRdb re-called the multiplex PCR reads with MiXCR, one entry per CDR3 protein. The data hold 440,000 or so distinct CDR3 sequences, with about 15% observed a single time. The time point denotes: newly diagnosed GD, antithyroid drugs for less than 3 months. Researchers made the TCR library from RNA that was extracted from PBMCs. Findings of the study overall: Persistent cases favored TRBV28, TRBJ1-2 and TRBJ2-5. Peripheral blood, not thyroid tissue, was the sole material studied. TCR diversity was lower in persistent Graves' patients (versus newly diagnosed ones).

Looked up from germline, CDR1 is SGHTA and CDR2 is FQGTGA. The CDR3 sequence is 22 residues long. J lost 4 bases, V lost 4 bases, and 23 bases had no gene match. This same sample was also taken into another study, of T cells in Graves' hyperthyroidism and ophthalmopathy. This second report adds: HTBI primers were employed in a first-round RT-PCR of the TCR CDR3.

The source is a woman younger than 45 with Graves disease. This rearrangement joins TRBV7-3 to TRBJ2-1; 12 nucleotides align to TRBD2. The source material was peripheral blood mononuclear cells (PBMCs), sampled at new diagnosis, from a patient treated with antithyroid drugs. CDR3 residues: CASSYTQPLAGGLTVNYNEQFF. CDR3 nucleotide sequence: TGTGCCAGCAGCTACACCCAACCTCTAGCGGGAGGGCTAACGGTCAATTACAATGAGCAGTTCTTC.